A selection of T cell receptor beta chains follows, all from one sample in a study of T cells after somatic rescue of genetic block. Profiling relied on immunoSEQ multiplex PCR, and the TCRdb table lists in-frame clones only, not all of them. The table records tens of thousands of clones, around 92% of them present only once. The sequenced sample consisted of peripheral blood mononuclear cells (PBMCs). Every receptor here comes from a man in his forties. CDR3s include the opening cysteine and the closing phenylalanine or tryptophan. D genes are given only for firm matches. A clone size is listed for some rows: how often the clone was seen (once, few, many), or a class if it is expanded.

J: TRBJ2-1
size: .
V: TRBV11-3
D: .
DNA: TGTGCCAGCAGCTTAGATTTAATGGGGGGGCAACCCACTGAGCAGTTCTTC
CDR3: CASSLDLMGGQPTEQFF

J: TRBJ2-7
size: .
V: TRBV28
D: .
DNA: TGTGCCAGCAGTTTTCCCGAGACAGAGTCCTACGAGCAGTACTTC
CDR3: CASSFPETESYEQYF

J: TRBJ2-7
size: .
V: TRBV7-2
D: TRBD1
DNA: TGTGCCAGCAGCTTAGGGGGGCGGGACAGGGTGGTAGGCTACGAGCAGTACTTC
CDR3: CASSLGGRDRVVGYEQYF

J: TRBJ1-6
size: .
V: TRBV2
D: .
DNA: TGTGCCAGCGGACGGGAGGGGCCGGATAATTCACCCCTCCACTTT
CDR3: CASGREGPDNSPLHF

J: TRBJ2-7
size: .
V: TRBV5-4
D: TRBD1
DNA: TGTGCCAGCAGCTTGGGTCCGGGACAGGGCCTCCTCGAGCAGTACTTC
CDR3: CASSLGPGQGLLEQYF

J: TRBJ2-7
size: .
V: TRBV7-2
D: .
DNA: TGTGCCAGCAGCTCTTATTTTGGTAGTTCCTACGAGCAGTACTTC
CDR3: CASSSYFGSSYEQYF

J: TRBJ1-5
size: .
V: TRBV6-1
D: .
DNA: TGTGCCAGCAGTGGGACAACGAGGGGCAATCAGCCCCAGCATTTT
CDR3: CASSGTTRGNQPQHF

J: TRBJ2-6
size: .
V: TRBV19
D: .
DNA: TGTGCCAGTAGGGTAGGGTCTGGGGCCAACGTCCTGACTTTC
CDR3: CASRVGSGANVLTF

J: TRBJ2-7
size: .
V: TRBV7-9
D: .
DNA: TGTGCCAGCAGCCCCTCTAGGACAAGCTACGAGCAGTACTTC
CDR3: CASSPSRTSYEQYF

J: TRBJ2-3
size: .
V: TRBV10-1
D: .
DNA: TGCGCCAGCAGTGAGTCACGGCGGGGACTCCCTACGAGCACAGATACGCAGTATTTT
CDR3: CASSESRRGLPTSTDTQYF

J: TRBJ2-1
size: .
V: TRBV5-1
D: TRBD1
DNA: TGCGCCAGCACTCGTGAGACAGGGTTTAACGATGAGCAGTTCTTC
CDR3: CASTRETGFNDEQFF

J: TRBJ2-1
size: .
V: TRBV11-2
D: TRBD1
DNA: TGTGCCAGCAGCCTGCTCCGAGGGACAGCCTACAATGAGCAGTTCTTC
CDR3: CASSLLRGTAYNEQFF

J: TRBJ2-2
size: .
V: TRBV28
D: .
DNA: TGTGCCAGCAGTTTGGGGGCCCGGCCATACACCGGGGAGCTGTTTTTT
CDR3: CASSLGARPYTGELFF

J: TRBJ1-5
size: .
V: TRBV11-2
D: .
DNA: TGTGCCAGCAGCTTAGACCGCAATCAGCCCCAGCATTTT
CDR3: CASSLDRNQPQHF

J: TRBJ2-2
size: .
V: TRBV27
D: .
DNA: TGTGCCAGCAGTAAGGGCTGGGGGAACACCGGGGAGCTGTTTTTT
CDR3: CASSKGWGNTGELFF

J: TRBJ2-7
size: .
V: TRBV9
D: .
DNA: TGTGCCAGCAGCACGGGACACCGTCTGGACGAGCAGTACTTC
CDR3: CASSTGHRLDEQYF

J: TRBJ1-1
size: .
V: TRBV2
D: .
DNA: TGTGCCAGCAGTGAGGATAGGGACACTGAAGCTTTCTTT
CDR3: CASSEDRDTEAFF

J: TRBJ2-5
size: .
V: TRBV11-3
D: .
DNA: TGTGCCAGCAGCTTAGTGGCGACCTCCGAGACCCAGTACTTC
CDR3: CASSLVATSETQYF

J: TRBJ2-7
size: .
V: TRBV4-3
D: .
DNA: TGCGCCAGCAGCCAAGACTTGAGTCTATACCCCTACGAGCAGTACTTC
CDR3: CASSQDLSLYPYEQYF

J: TRBJ2-3
size: .
V: TRBV5-8
D: TRBD2
DNA: TGTGCCAGCAGCCCTGACAGGCTAGCGGGAGGCACAGATACGCAGTATTTT
CDR3: CASSPDRLAGGTDTQYF

J: TRBJ1-5
size: once
V: TRBV27
D: .
DNA: TGTGCCAGCAGTTTATCGGCAGGGATTCAGCCCCAGCATTTT
CDR3: CASSLSAGIQPQHF

J: TRBJ1-6
size: .
V: TRBV30
D: .
DNA: TGTGCCTGGAGCGCCCGATGGGGACGTTCACCCCTCCACTTT
CDR3: CAWSARWGRSPLHF

J: TRBJ2-4
size: .
V: TRBV18
D: TRBD1
DNA: TGTGCCAGCTCACCCGGGACAGGGGCTAACATTCAGTACTTC
CDR3: CASSPGTGANIQYF

J: TRBJ2-2
size: .
V: TRBV6-5
D: TRBD2
DNA: TGTGCCAGCAGTTCGGGACTCGGGGGGTACACCGGGGAGCTGTTTTTT
CDR3: CASSSGLGGYTGELFF

J: TRBJ2-6
size: .
V: TRBV7-8
D: .
DNA: TGTGCCAGCAGCAACTCTGGGGCCAACGTCCTGACTTTC
CDR3: CASSNSGANVLTF

J: TRBJ1-2
size: .
V: TRBV19
D: .
DNA: TGTGCCAGTAGTATTGACAGATCCTCCTGGTTTGGCTACACCTTC
CDR3: CASSIDRSSWFGYTF

J: TRBJ2-3
size: .
V: TRBV28
D: .
DNA: TGTGCCAGCAGTTTCCCGGTGAGGGATACGCAGTATTTT
CDR3: CASSFPVRDTQYF

J: TRBJ2-3
size: .
V: TRBV7-9
D: TRBD2
DNA: TGTGCCAGCAGCTTACTGGCGGGGGTCCTCGTTAGCACAGATACGCAGTATTTT
CDR3: CASSLLAGVLVSTDTQYF

J: TRBJ2-7
size: .
V: TRBV30
D: .
DNA: TGTGCCTGGAAGCGAGTCAGTTACGAGCAGTACTTC
CDR3: CAWKRVSYEQYF

J: TRBJ1-5
size: .
V: TRBV7-8
D: TRBD1
DNA: TGTGCCAGCAGCCCCCTCCGGGACAGGGTTCGTCAGCCCCAGCATTTT
CDR3: CASSPLRDRVRQPQHF

J: TRBJ1-1
size: .
V: TRBV5-1
D: .
DNA: TGCGCCAGCAGCTTTGACGACGGGACTGAAGCTTTCTTT
CDR3: CASSFDDGTEAFF

J: TRBJ2-7
size: .
V: TRBV30
D: .
DNA: TGTGCCTGGAGGGTACACTACGAGCAGTACTTC
CDR3: CAWRVHYEQYF

J: TRBJ1-1
size: few
V: TRBV29-1
D: .
DNA: TGCAGCGGTACCATGAACACTGAAGCTTTCTTT
CDR3: CSGTMNTEAFF

J: TRBJ2-3
size: .
V: TRBV2
D: TRBD2
DNA: TGTGCCAGCAGTGAACTAGCGGGATTCACAGATACGCAGTATTTT
CDR3: CASSELAGFTDTQYF

J: TRBJ2-2
size: .
V: TRBV30
D: .
DNA: TGTGCCTGGAGGTACCGGGCAGCCGGGGAGCTGTTTTTT
CDR3: CAWRYRAAGELFF

J: TRBJ1-1
size: .
V: TRBV5-1
D: .
DNA: TGCGCCAGCAGCTACACGACAGCCACGAACACTGAAGCTTTCTTT
CDR3: CASSYTTATNTEAFF

J: TRBJ2-1
size: .
V: TRBV5-1
D: TRBD2
DNA: TGCGCCAGCAGCTTGGGACAGGGCTGGTCTAGCGGGAGGAATGAGCAGTTCTTC
CDR3: CASSLGQGWSSGRNEQFF

J: TRBJ1-1
size: .
V: TRBV11-2
D: .
DNA: TGTGCCAGCAGCCGAGCCGGAGGTGGGGCGAACACTGAAGCTTTCTTT
CDR3: CASSRAGGGANTEAFF

J: TRBJ2-2
size: .
V: TRBV6-6
D: .
DNA: TGTGCCAGCAGTTACGGGGGGGCGCTCACCGGGGAGCTGTTTTTT
CDR3: CASSYGGALTGELFF